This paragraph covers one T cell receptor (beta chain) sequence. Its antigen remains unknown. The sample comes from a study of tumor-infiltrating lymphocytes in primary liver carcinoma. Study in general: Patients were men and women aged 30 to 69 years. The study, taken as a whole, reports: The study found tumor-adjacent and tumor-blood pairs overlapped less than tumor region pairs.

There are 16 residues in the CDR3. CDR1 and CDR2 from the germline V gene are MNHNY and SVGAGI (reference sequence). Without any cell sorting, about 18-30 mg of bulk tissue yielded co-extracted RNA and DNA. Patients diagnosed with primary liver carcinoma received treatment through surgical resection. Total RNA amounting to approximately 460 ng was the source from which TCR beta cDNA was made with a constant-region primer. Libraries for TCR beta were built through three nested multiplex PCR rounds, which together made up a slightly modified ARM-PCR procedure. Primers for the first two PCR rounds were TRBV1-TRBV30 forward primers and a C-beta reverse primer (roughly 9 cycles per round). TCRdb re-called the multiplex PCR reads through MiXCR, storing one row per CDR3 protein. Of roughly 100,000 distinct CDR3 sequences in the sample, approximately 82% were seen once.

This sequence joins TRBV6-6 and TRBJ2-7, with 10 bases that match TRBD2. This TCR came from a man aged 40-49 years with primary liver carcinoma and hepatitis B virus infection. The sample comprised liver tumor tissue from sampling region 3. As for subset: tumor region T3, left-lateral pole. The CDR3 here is CVISNRAGGPTYEQYF. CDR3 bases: TGTGTCATCAGTAATCGAGCGGGAGGGCCTACCTACGAGCAGTACTTC.